This T cell receptor (beta chain) was captured by sequencing in a study of shared clonotypes between healthy human individuals. TCRdb's copy holds only in-frame clones and misses some; the assay was immunoSEQ multiplex PCR. The sample lists about 2.3 million clones; 85% to 95% were seen once. Concerning this clone: Its target is not known.

Study-wide points: In contrast to clonotypes shared by all four donors, non-shared clonotypes had lower generation probabilities. Sample collection involved blood only; tissue repertoires are likely different.

Sequencing was done on a sample of naive CD4+ T cells from PBMCs. Specified subset: CD45RA+ positively selected. The receptor comes from a man between 18 and 35 years old in good health. Some clones in this sample may be carry-over from other donors' samples.

CDR3 sequence (DNA): TGTGCCAGAAGCTGTGTAGTCTACGAGCAGTACTTC. This encodes CARSCVVYEQYF. V is TRBV5-3 and J is TRBJ2-7; unclear D gene. TRBV5-3 is treated as an ORF (open reading frame) with a function not yet certain. The V end lost 3 bases, the J end lost 3 bases, and 7 bases lay between the germline ends. The CDR3 has 12 amino acids.